The entry that follows covers one TCR beta chain sequence. What it binds is not known. Germline CDR1 and CDR2: GTSNPN and SVGIG (reference sequence). The CDR3 runs to 13 residues. J gave up 8 bases and V 1 base, and 3 bases lay outside the gene matches. Use of 60 Vbeta and 13 Jbeta primers characterized the PCR. Authors' processing steps: An analysis performed later counted roughly 80 million unique TCR beta chains (approximately 11 million of them shared). Produced via immunoSEQ multiplex PCR; TCRdb's table is partial and in-frame only. From that table come the V and J calls and clone size; the DNA was used to work out D and trimming. The sample includes 65,000 to 85,000 clones. The donors comprised healthy bone marrow donors. The sample is drawn from a study of cytomegalovirus exposure and HLA in healthy donors. Overall study results and limits: Several V segments, TRBV6-2 and TRBV6-3 among them, could not be told apart and were dropped. Highly shared sequence variants in one cluster were likely a sequencing artifact.

The rearrangement uses TRBV30 and TRBJ1-2; TRBD1 agrees at 11 bases. This sequence was found in a female donor in good health and CMV-seropositive. Sequenced input: PBMCs. The CDR3 nucleotides read TGTGCCTGGAGTGCGGGACAGGGGGGCGGCTACACCTTC. Translated: CAWSAGQGGGYTF.